These T cell receptor beta chains were read from a single sample in a study of post-analysis software for immune sequencing data. One entry per CDR3 protein results from TCRdb running MiXCR on the PCR reads. The repertoire consists of approximately 730,000 distinct CDR3 sequences, with more than 45% occurring once and the leading ten covering 4% to 5%. The sequenced sample was blood. The receptors derive from a girl aged 10 to 17 with multiple sclerosis. The CDR3 runs from the conserved cysteine through the conserved F or W. Each record gives: J gene, V gene, CDR3 protein.

TRBJ1-2 TRBV10-3 CATSGRANYGYTF
TRBJ2-7 TRBV5-1 CASSPGLAGFGEQYF
TRBJ2-1 TRBV12-3/TRBV12-4 CASRSTSGKTINEQFF
TRBJ2-7 TRBV3-1 CASSQRGLAKNYEQYF
TRBJ2-3 TRBV7-2 CASSFFGLSDTDTQYF
TRBJ2-4 TRBV7-2 CASSLVSGGAGKNIQYF
TRBJ2-2 TRBV5-1 CASSRGLAGAPDTGELFF
NA TRBV20-1 CSALREAHEQYF
TRBJ2-7 TRBV4-3 CASSKWTASSYEQYF
TRBJ1-2 TRBV7-2 CASSSSRDRHFYGYTF
TRBJ2-5 TRBV7-2 CASSETSFEQYF
TRBJ2-5 TRBV10-3 CASSEGGRTQETQYF
TRBJ2-4 TRBV4-2 CASSQDRRGEAKNIQYF
TRBJ2-1 TRBV9 CASSVHPNEQFF
TRBJ1-5 TRBV12-3/TRBV12-4 CASSLYRGDSNQPQHF
TRBJ2-7 TRBV7-6 CASSPQWAGDTEQYF
TRBJ1-5 TRBV12-3/TRBV12-4 CASSLTGRNQPQHF
TRBJ2-3 TRBV11-2 CTSSLTDTQYF
TRBJ2-7 TRBV5-1 CASSFIGNRSYEQYF
TRBJ1-1 TRBV20-1 CSARALMTGTEKTEAFF
TRBJ2-5 TRBV29-1 CSVVRTLNEQYF
TRBJ1-2 TRBV29-1 CSVDGTREDGYTF
TRBJ2-7 TRBV20-1 CSARRANSYEQYF
TRBJ2-1 TRBV6-6 CASSYGNRQGPQFF
TRBJ2-7 TRBV7-6 CASSLGGLAGGGEQYF
TRBJ2-1 TRBV20-1 CSASPGTSGLGEQFF
TRBJ2-1 TRBV7-6 CASSLMGAGTAYNEQFF
TRBJ2-3 TRBV18 CASSPPGHTGRPGTDTQYF